Only a few counts were recorded for the clone carrying this T cell receptor (beta chain). Antigen unknown. The source of the sample is a study of T cell repertoires in cytomegalovirus infection. Study at large: CMV epitopes, recently identified HLA-C-restricted and well-studied HLA-B-restricted, were used.

Findings and limits, study-wide: Individuals carrying CMV plus the relevant HLA were identified by cumulative frequency of public TCR beta families.

Trimming took off 4 bases at V and 4 bases at J, with 15 bases between the two ends. CDR3 length: 15 amino acids. Germline CDR1 SGHDN, CDR2 FVKESK. TCRdb reprocessed the reads via MiXCR and lists one record per CDR3 protein. The sample includes roughly 500,000 distinct CDR3 sequences, 30% to 35% of them seen just once. This sample comprised cultured PBMCs, obtained from culture after CMV antigen stimulation. The rearrangement joins TRBV14 to TRBJ2-3; D remains unclear. This clonotype was obtained from a human donor in good health (CMV status not recorded). Some clones in this sample may be carry-over from other donors' samples. The CDR3 is CASSPLWGSPDTQYF. In DNA form, the CDR3 reads TGTGCCAGCAGCCCCCTATGGGGTTCCCCAGATACGCAGTATTTT.